Following are 27 T cell receptor beta chains from one sample sequenced in a study of blood T cell repertoires in COVID-19. Profiling relied on immunoSEQ multiplex PCR, and the TCRdb table lists in-frame clones only, not all of them. The table lists 80,000 to 130,000 clones, roughly 90% of them singletons. The sample was peripheral blood. The receptor set was obtained from a man between 60 and 75 years old with acute or convalescent COVID-19.

A single count supports this clone. The chain couples TRBV6-5 to TRBJ1-2; TRBD1 agrees at 8 bases. Germline CDR1 is MNHEY and CDR2 is SVGAGI. The CDR3 spans 15 residues. The V segment lost 7 bases and the J segment 8 bases; nucleotides outside the gene matches: 15. The CDR3 nucleotides are TGTGCCAGCACCCCACAGATCCGGACAGGGAGCGGCTACACCTTC. It translates to CASTPQIRTGSGYTF.

This clone occurred once. The chain combines TRBV24-1 with TRBJ2-3; weak D call: TRBD2 (6 bases). Germline lookup yields CDR1 KGHDR and CDR2 SFDVKD. The CDR3 runs 15 residues. V was cut by 2 bases and J by 5 bases, with 13 bases left in between. CDR3: CATSDWGPEGDTQYF. The CDR3 bases are TGTGCCACCAGTGATTGGGGACCGGAGGGAGATACGCAGTATTTT.

This chain connects TRBV9 to TRBJ1-1; D gene ambiguous. Per germline, CDR1 SGDLS and CDR2 YYNGEE. Deletions cut 4 bases from V and 2 bases from J, with 12 bases between. The CDR3 totals 14 residues. The chain's CDR3 is CASSSGWANTEAFF. CDR3 DNA: TGTGCCAGCAGCTCAGGATGGGCTAACACTGAAGCTTTCTTT.

The J gene is TRBJ2-1, the V gene TRBV7-9; 8 nucleotides align to TRBD2. The CDR3 is 13 amino acids. Germline V gene lookup returns CDR1 SEHNR and CDR2 FQNEAQ (reference sequence). V trimming: 5 bases; J trimming: 10 bases; junction bases outside the gene matches: 7. The CDR3 DNA follows: TGTGCCAGCAGCCCGGGACTAGTAGGCGAGCAGTTCTTC. Translation: CASSPGLVGEQFF.

This chain links TRBV5-4 with TRBJ2-2; 9 nucleotides match TRBD2. V was pared by 4 bases and J by 6 bases, with 13 bases of the junction left unmatched. The CDR3 sequence is 17 residues long. Germline values: CDR1 SGHNT, CDR2 YYREEE (reference sequence). As DNA, the CDR3 is TGTGCCAGCAGCCCCGGATTAGCGGGGGTGAGGGCCGGGGAGCTGTTTTTT. Protein: CASSPGLAGVRAGELFF.

V and J are TRBV19 and TRBJ2-2; 11 nucleotides agree with TRBD2. Trimming at V came to 6 bases and at J to 0 bases, leaving 9 bases not matched to a gene. Germline V gene sequence: CDR1 LNHDA, CDR2 SQIVND (reference sequence). The CDR3 is 18 amino acids. CDR3 loop: CASRGGGTSGSNTGELFF. CDR3 coding DNA: TGTGCCAGTAGGGGAGGCGGGACTAGCGGATCGAACACCGGGGAGCTGTTTTTT.

The CDR3 here is CASSEYHRGTQYF. CDR3 DNA: TGTGCCAGCAGTGAATACCATAGAGGGACCCAGTACTTC. The chain is built from TRBV2 and TRBJ2-5, with D unresolved. CDR1 and CDR2 (germline): SNHLY, FYNNEI. V lost 2 bases and J lost 7, with 11 bases in between. This CDR3 is built from 13 residues.

V is TRBV7-6 and J is TRBJ2-1, with D tentatively TRBD2 (7 bases). From germline, CDR1 is SGHVS and CDR2 FNYEAQ. Trimming left V 5 bases short and J 5 bases short, with 28 bases between. This CDR3 is 19 amino acids long. Here the CDR3 reads CASSLSFGGNLGGHNEQFF. The CDR3 nucleotides are TGTGCCAGCAGCCTCTCCTTTGGGGGCAACCTGGGGGGGCACAATGAGCAGTTCTTC.

The chain uses TRBV5-1 and TRBJ1-1, with 11 positions matching TRBD1. CDR1 SGHRS and CDR2 YFSETQ come from the germline V gene. The CDR3 contains 16 residues. With 3 bases clipped from V and 10 bases from J, the junction kept 14 bases outside the gene matches. In DNA form, the CDR3 reads TGCGCCAGCAGCTGGAGTACGTCAGGACAGGGGGCAATAGCTTTCTTT. Its translation is CASSWSTSGQGAIAFF.

This clone was counted between two and nine times. The gene calls are TRBV7-9 and TRBJ2-1, with 14 bases aligning to TRBD2. The germline CDR1 and CDR2 sequences are SEHNR and FQNEAQ (reference sequence). V was clipped by 1 base and J by 4 bases; unmatched bases: 0. The CDR3 extends over 16 amino acids. The DNA for the CDR3 is TGTGCCAGCAGCTTAGGGACTAGCGGGAGGTACAATGAGCAGTTCTTC. It is translated as CASSLGTSGRYNEQFF.

This chain uses TRBV14 with TRBJ2-2; D unclear. The CDR3 consists of 15 residues. Germline-derived CDR1 and CDR2 are SGHDN and FVKESK. Trimming removed 0 bases from V and 4 bases from J, with 9 bases in between. The DNA for the CDR3 is TGTGCCAGCAGCCAAGAACTTGGTGTCACCGGGGAGCTGTTTTTT. Protein: CASSQELGVTGELFF.

The V call is TRBV10-3, the J call TRBJ2-6; 8 bases line up with TRBD1. The CDR3 contains 16 residues. Trimming removed 6 bases from V and 2 bases from J; junction bases left unmatched: 6. Per germline, CDR1 ENHRY and CDR2 SYGVKD. The CDR3 DNA is TGTGCCATCAGCGGACTGACAGGGGCTGGGGCCAACGTCCTGACTTTC. It is translated as CAISGLTGAGANVLTF.

This rearrangement joins TRBV5-1 to TRBJ1-1; D is possibly TRBD1 (6 bases). Trimming pared 4 bases from V and 1 base from J, leaving 11 bases between. Looked up from germline, CDR1 is SGHRS and CDR2 is YFSETQ. The length of the CDR3 is 14 residues. CDR3 residues: CASSAGQRNTEAFF. The CDR3, as DNA: TGCGCCAGCAGCGCAGGACAGAGGAACACTGAAGCTTTCTTT.

The V call is TRBV21-1, the J call TRBJ1-3. TRBV21-1 is designated a pseudogene. This CDR3 has 18 residues. For the CDR3, the DNA is TGTGCCAGCAGCAACGCGATGGGTTCGGGTGCACCTGGAAACACCATATATTTT. This translates into CASSNAMGSGAPGNTIYF.

J is TRBJ2-7 and V is TRBV11-2, with 10 bases fitting TRBD2. This CDR3 is built from 14 residues. Germline V gene lookup returns CDR1 SGHAT and CDR2 FQNNGV. Losses at the gene ends were 3 bases for V and 12 bases for J; bases not matched to a gene: 11. CDR3 coding DNA: TGTGCCAGCAGCTTCAGCGGCCTAGCGGGAGAGGTGTACGTC. Its protein is CASSFSGLAGEVYV.

A word on this clone: One junction end disagrees with the germline gene, perhaps due to a read error. The chain couples TRBV5-1 to TRBJ2-1; 10 bases match TRBD2. Germline assignment: CDR1 SGHRS and CDR2 YFSETQ. The CDR3 loop spans 14 amino acids. CDR3 sequence: CASSLVSLAGVSVF. Written as DNA, the CDR3 is TGCGCCAGCAGCTTGGTTTCGCTAGCGGGAGTTTCGGTCTTC.

The CDR3 spells CASSLGQGGLQKETQYF. DNA of the CDR3: TGTGCCAGCAGCTTAGGGCAGGGGGGTTTGCAGAAAGAGACCCAGTACTTC. The chain is built from TRBV7-8 and TRBJ2-5; possibly TRBD1 for D (7 bases). This CDR3 has 17 residues. Germline CDR1 SGHVS, CDR2 FQNEAQ. Trimming took 1 base from V and 3 from J, leaving 18 bases between them.

The chain employs TRBV10-3 and TRBJ1-1, with TRBD1 identical over 7 bases. CDR3 length equals 15 residues. Per the germline V gene, CDR1 is ENHRY and CDR2 is SYGVKD. V trimming: 6 bases; J trimming: 4 bases; junction bases outside the gene matches: 11. CDR3 amino acids: CAIRDETGFRTEAFF. As DNA, the CDR3 is TGTGCCATCAGGGACGAGACAGGGTTTCGCACTGAAGCTTTCTTT.

This chain joins TRBV27 and TRBJ2-1; D not certain. The ends were cut back, 2 bases at V and 6 bases at J, with 11 bases in the middle. Germline lookup yields CDR1 MNHEY and CDR2 SMNVEV (reference sequence). This CDR3 has 14 residues. The CDR3 spells CASSLGVGGNEQFF. As DNA, the CDR3 is TGTGCCAGCAGTTTAGGCGTAGGCGGCAATGAGCAGTTCTTC.

This clone was picked up a small number of times. The J gene is TRBJ2-3, the V gene TRBV4-1, with 9 bases aligning to TRBD2. This CDR3 contains 18 residues. After removal of 1 base from V and 1 base from J, the junction contained 9 bases not matched to a gene. From germline, CDR1 is MGHRA and CDR2 YSYEKL. The CDR3, as DNA: TGCGCCAGCAGCCAAGTCTGCCTAGCGGGGAACTGCACAGATACGCAGTATTTT. Its translation: CASSQVCLAGNCTDTQYF.

This chain uses TRBV5-1 with TRBJ2-1; TRBD2 is a possible D gene (6 bases). V gave up 1 base and J gave up 9 bases, with 8 bases separating them. The CDR3 contains 12 residues. Germline V gene lookup returns CDR1 SGHRS and CDR2 YFSETQ. The CDR3: CASSLYGGEQFF. The CDR3 DNA is TGCGCCAGCAGCTTGTACGGGGGTGAGCAGTTCTTC.

The chain carries TRBV6-5 and TRBJ2-5; 11 bases fit TRBD1. Germline V gene data show CDR1 as MNHEY and CDR2 as SVGAGI. CDR3 size: 14 residues. V was pared by 6 bases and J by 4 bases, with 4 bases of the junction left unmatched. The DNA for the CDR3 is TGTGCCAGCAGGAGGACAGGGGGCGCAGAGACCCAGTACTTC. Translated, it gives CASRRTGGAETQYF.

Worth noting for this clone: Sequence at one end of the junction differs from germline and may be a read error. V usage is TRBV7-7 and J usage is TRBJ2-5, with D maybe TRBD2 (6 bases). The CDR3 has 13 amino acids. CDR1 SSHAT and CDR2 FNYEAQ come from the germline V gene (reference sequence). The CDR3 DNA follows: TGTGCTAGCAGCCCGGGACTGCAAGAGACCCAGTACTTC. It specifies CASSPGLQETQYF.

This rearrangement joins TRBV27 to TRBJ2-1, with 7 bases fitting TRBD1. The V gene end was trimmed by 5 bases and the J gene end by 4 bases; junction bases not matched to a gene: 8. This CDR3 has 15 residues. Germline CDR1 MNHEY, CDR2 SMNVEV (reference sequence). CDR3 coding DNA: TGTGCCAGCAGTCGCCGGGGACAGAGGTACAATGAGCAGTTCTTC. This translates into CASSRRGQRYNEQFF.

V gene TRBV6-4 combines with J gene TRBJ2-1; TRBD2 agrees at 10 bases. From germline, CDR1 is MRHNA and CDR2 SNTAGT. There are 17 residues in the CDR3. V dropped 0 bases and J dropped 4; count of bases not matched to a gene: 6. The CDR3 region has the DNA TGTGCCAGCAGTGACTCGGGTACAGCGGGGGGGTACAATGAGCAGTTCTTC. Amino acids: CASSDSGTAGGYNEQFF.

The rearrangement links TRBV28 to TRBJ2-2, with TRBD1 matching over 8 bases. Germline CDR1 and CDR2: MDHEN and SYDVKM. V lost 6 bases, J lost 7 bases, and 10 bases stayed unmatched. The CDR3 sequence is 15 residues long. CDR3 sequence: CASSPIQGAFGELFF. For the CDR3, the DNA is TGTGCCAGCAGCCCTATCCAGGGGGCGTTCGGGGAGCTGTTTTTT.

This chain uses TRBV7-2 with TRBJ2-1; 12 bases map to TRBD2. This CDR3 has 15 residues. Germline-derived CDR1 and CDR2 are SGHTA and FQGNSA. V lost 5 bases and J lost 5; bases outside the gene matches: 4. CDR3 sequence: CASSLTSGRNNEQFF. CDR3 DNA: TGTGCCAGCAGCCTTACTAGCGGGAGGAACAATGAGCAGTTCTTC.